This TCR beta chain was captured in a study of blood T cell repertoires in COVID-19. Some clones are missing from TCRdb's copy, which holds only in-frame ones; the method was immunoSEQ multiplex PCR. This table has approximately 230,000 clones, around 88% appearing once. The CDR3 length is 14 residues. The ends were cut back, 4 bases at V and 3 bases at J, with 12 bases in the middle. Germline CDR1 SGHTA, CDR2 FQGNSA. The J gene is TRBJ1-1, the V gene TRBV7-2, with D uncertain. The source is a woman in her twenties or thirties with COVID-19, enrolled during active disease. Sequenced material: peripheral blood. The CDR3 region has the DNA TGTGCCAGCAGCTCTCGGTTTTTTGACACTGAAGCTTTCTTT. Translated, it gives CASSSRFFDTEAFF.